What follows are 25 T cell receptor beta chains derived from one specimen sequenced in a study of OX40 agonist ivuxolimab in advanced cancers. Libraries were prepared by immunoSEQ multiplex PCR; TCRdb keeps only in-frame clonotypes and omits some of them. Seen here are some 76,000 clones, over 75% observed once, and the top ten hold 5.5% to 7.5%. The material sequenced was CD4+ or CD8+ T cells sorted from blood, taken in a trial of the OX40 agonist ivuxolimab. Receptor source: an adult with an advanced solid tumor such as melanoma, head and neck, liver or kidney cancer.

V usage is TRBV7-3 and J usage is TRBJ1-4; the D gene is possibly TRBD1 (6 bases). Trimming took 4 bases from V and 4 from J, leaving 25 bases between them. The CDR3 spans 19 residues. Germline V gene sequence: CDR1 SGHTA, CDR2 FQGTGA. The CDR3 DNA is TGTGCCAGCAGCTGCCACAGATGGGGGCGGGCCCTCGGTAATGAAAAACTGTTTTTT. This codes for CASSCHRWGRALGNEKLFF.

The V gene is TRBV7-8, the J gene TRBJ1-2, with no clear D. Per germline, CDR1 SGHVS and CDR2 FQNEAQ. CDR3 length: 17 residues. Trimming shortened V by 2 bases and J by 1 base, and 17 bases separated the two germline ends. The CDR3 is CASSLLGRPTLNYGYTF. The CDR3 DNA is TGTGCCAGCAGCTTACTGGGGAGGCCGACTCTTAACTATGGCTACACCTTC.

The chain has TRBV11-3 and TRBJ2-5; 12 bases are a match to TRBD2. The germline V gene encodes CDR1 SGHNT and CDR2 YENEEA. The trim removed 1 base at V and 5 bases at J, leaving 5 bases unmatched. The CDR3 has 16 residues. In DNA, the CDR3 is TGTGCCAGCAGCTTAGTGACTAGCGGGAGCGGGGAGACCCAGTACTTC. Translated, it gives CASSLVTSGSGETQYF. The whole variable domain, remainder taken from reference TRBV11-3 and TRBJ2-5, is EAGVVQSPRYKIIEKKQPVAFWCNPISGHNTLYWYLQNLGQGPELLIRYENEEAVDDSQLPKDRFSAERLKGVDSTLKIQPAELGDSAVYLCASSLVTSGSGETQYFGPGTRLLVL.

V is TRBV9 and J is TRBJ1-3; no clear D gene. The ends were cut back, 0 bases at V and 0 bases at J, with 1 base in the middle. CDR3 length equals 13 residues. The V gene's germline CDR1 is SGDLS and CDR2 YYNGEE. The CDR3 nucleotides read TGTGCCAGCAGCGTAGACTCTGGAAACACCATATATTTT. It specifies CASSVDSGNTIYF.

The chain employs TRBV7-9 and TRBJ1-2; a possible D gene is TRBD1 (5 bases). The germline CDR1 and CDR2 sequences are SEHNR and FQNEAQ (reference sequence). There are 14 residues in the CDR3. V gave up 4 bases and J gave up 4 bases, with 13 bases separating them. The CDR3 region is CASSSSKGSYGYTF. CDR3 in DNA: TGTGCCAGCAGCTCGAGCAAGGGGAGCTATGGCTACACCTTC.

The chain recombines TRBV29-1 with TRBJ1-2; TRBD1 is a possible D gene (6 bases). The CDR3 consists of 11 residues. Trimming pared 4 bases from V and 8 bases from J, leaving 11 bases between. Germline V gene data show CDR1 as SQVTM and CDR2 as ANQGSEA. The CDR3 here is CSVGGAGGYTF. The CDR3 DNA reads as TGCAGCGTTGGGGGGGCAGGCGGCTACACCTTC.

This chain links TRBV5-1 with TRBJ2-2; D is possibly TRBD1 (6 bases). The germline V gene has CDR1 SGHRS and CDR2 YFSETQ. V lost 5 bases and J lost 2, with 10 bases in between. This CDR3 region has 14 residues. This chain's CDR3 is CASRDSSNTGELFF. CDR3 nucleotide sequence: TGCGCCAGCAGGGACAGCTCCAACACCGGGGAGCTGTTTTTT. Full variable domain (missing parts from reference TRBV5-1 and TRBJ2-2): KAGVTQTPRYLIKTRGQQVTLSCSPISGHRSVSWYQQTPGQGLQFLFEYFSETQRNKGNFPGRFSGRQFSNSRSEMNVSTLELGDSALYLCASRDSSNTGELFFGEGSRLTVL.

The count of this clone is one. J is TRBJ2-5 and V is TRBV7-2; D not resolved. The closer fit of TRBJ2-7 to the DNA end suggests the J call may be wrong. The germline V gene has CDR1 SGHTA and CDR2 FQGNSA. CDR3 length: 15 residues. Written as DNA, the CDR3 is TGTGCCAGCAGCTTAGTTCGGATTACTGCCTACGAGCAGTACTTC. This sequence encodes CASSLVRITAYEQYF.

The chain combines TRBV7-9 with TRBJ2-1; 10 nucleotides align to TRBD2. This CDR3 has 18 residues. The germline gives CDR1 SEHNR, CDR2 FQNEAQ (reference sequence). After removal of 4 bases from V and 4 bases from J, the junction contained 13 bases not matched to a gene. The CDR3 region has the DNA TGTGCCAGCAGCTCTTCCACCCCCGGACTAGCGGATTACAATGAGCAGTTCTTC. The encoded protein is CASSSSTPGLADYNEQFF.

As regards this clone: Since no conserved phenylalanine or tryptophan closes the CDR3, a read error is the likely cause. The DNA is left out, because the CDR3 cannot be placed on it with certainty; the CDR3 is given as TCRdb lists it. The rearrangement joins TRBV9 to TRBJ1-4. From germline, CDR1 is SGDLS and CDR2 YYNGEE. The CDR3 totals 11 residues, both ends included. The CDR3 region is CASSEWDARGP.

The CDR3 DNA follows: TGTGCCAGCTCACAGACCCTCACAGATACGCAGTATTTT. The encoded protein is CASSQTLTDTQYF. This chain connects TRBV18 to TRBJ2-3; no firm D call. V dropped 4 bases and J dropped 2 bases, with 7 bases sitting between them. CDR3 length: 13 residues. Per the germline V gene, CDR1 is KGHSH and CDR2 is LQKENI. The entire variable domain, with the rest obtained from reference TRBV18 and TRBJ2-3, is as follows: NAGVMQNPRHLVRRRGQEARLRCSPMKGHSHVYWYRQLPEEGLKFMVYLQKENIIDESGMPKERFSAEFPKEGPSILRIQQVVRGDSAAYFCASSQTLTDTQYFGPGTRLTVL.

This CDR3 is CASSPAGAASVTDTQYF. The CDR3 DNA reads as TGTGCCAGCAGCCCCGCGGGGGCGGCTAGCGTCACAGATACGCAGTATTTT. V gene TRBV7-8 combines with J gene TRBJ2-3, with TRBD2 as a possible D gene (7 bases). Germline V CDR1 and CDR2: SGHVS, FQNEAQ. V was pared by 5 bases and J by 2 bases, with 20 bases between. This CDR3 spans 17 amino acids.

V gene TRBV15 combines with J gene TRBJ1-3; D not certain. This CDR3 has 12 residues. Germline CDR1 is LNHNV and CDR2 is YYDKDF (reference sequence). V lost 2 bases to trimming and J lost 3 bases, with 2 bases between them. CDR3 loop: CATSRRGNTIYF. The CDR3 DNA is TGTGCCACCAGCAGACGTGGAAACACCATATATTTT.

The chain uses TRBV27 and TRBJ2-3, with TRBD1 matching over 7 bases. V gave up 5 bases and J gave up 4 bases; unmatched junction bases: 18. The V gene's germline CDR1 is MNHEY and CDR2 SMNVEV (reference sequence). The CDR3 sequence is 18 residues long. The chain's CDR3 is CASSNIQIRGWGSDTQYF. CDR3 sequence (DNA): TGTGCCAGCAGTAACATACAAATCAGGGGGTGGGGTTCAGATACGCAGTATTTT.

V is TRBV18 and J is TRBJ2-1, with D tentatively TRBD2 (6 bases). V was pared by 3 bases and J by 8 bases, with 8 bases between. The CDR3 has 12 residues. Germline CDR1 is KGHSH and CDR2 is LQKENI. This CDR3 reads CASSPGGDEQFF. As DNA, the CDR3 is TGTGCCAGCTCACCGGGAGGCGATGAGCAGTTCTTC.

V usage is TRBV27 and J usage is TRBJ1-2; D call uncertain. The V and J ends lost 6 bases and 0 bases respectively, with 14 bases between them. Looked up from germline, CDR1 is MNHEY and CDR2 is SMNVEV (reference sequence). The CDR3 length is 15 residues. The CDR3 loop reads CASSDLSLPNYGYTF. CDR3 DNA: TGTGCCAGCAGCGATCTGAGTCTTCCTAACTATGGCTACACCTTC.

The sample holds a few counts of this clone. The chain joins TRBV2 to TRBJ1-2, with D possibly matching TRBD1 (5 bases). Germline assignment: CDR1 SNHLY and CDR2 FYNNEI. CDR3 length equals 12 residues. V was trimmed by 4 bases and J by 7 bases, leaving 10 bases between them. CDR3 nucleotides: TGTGCCAGCAGTGCGGGGCCGCTTGGCTACACCTTC. Its translation is CASSAGPLGYTF. Together with reference TRBV2 and TRBJ1-2, the CDR3 gives the full variable domain: EPEVTQTPSHQVTQMGQEVILRCVPISNHLYFYWYRQILGQKVEFLVSFYNNEISEKSEIFDDQFSVERPDGSNFTLKIRSTKLEDSAMYFCASSAGPLGYTFGSGTRLTVV.

This chain links TRBV7-3 with TRBJ2-5; 7 positions match TRBD1. Trimming at V came to 5 bases and at J to 5 bases, leaving 2 bases not matched to a gene. This CDR3 contains 12 residues. The germline CDR1 and CDR2 sequences are SGHTA and FQGTGA. The CDR3 region is CASSAQGETQYF. CDR3 DNA: TGTGCCAGCAGCGCACAGGGGGAGACCCAGTACTTC.

CDR3 nucleotides: TGCGCCAGCACCTTCGGCCCAACAGGGGGACCCTACGAGCAGTACTTC. Its protein product is CASTFGPTGGPYEQYF. The rearrangement joins TRBV4-1 to TRBJ2-5; TRBD1 matches 8 bases. TRBJ2-7 matches the DNA end more closely, so the J call is doubtful. In germline, CDR1 is MGHRA, CDR2 YSYEKL. The CDR3 has 16 amino acids.

This clone was seen only once. The rearrangement joins TRBV28 to TRBJ1-1, with D possibly being TRBD1 (5 bases). The V end was cut by 5 bases, the J end by 1 base, with 17 bases between. The CDR3 has 16 amino acids. Germline CDR1 MDHEN, CDR2 SYDVKM. In nucleotides, the CDR3 is TGTGCCAGCAGTACACCCCCTGGGGGGAGGAACACTGAAGCTTTCTTT. It specifies CASSTPPGGRNTEAFF.

The chain carries TRBV6-1 and TRBJ2-1; D is ambiguous. This CDR3 has 15 amino acids. Germline loops: CDR1 MNHNS, CDR2 SASEGT. The V gene lost 2 bases and the J gene lost 12 bases, with 20 bases spanning the gap. The CDR3 region has the DNA TGTGCCAGCAGTGAAATACTGGCAGCTGATATTCGGCAGTTCTTC. It codes for CASSEILAADIRQFF.

The V gene is TRBV5-4, the J gene TRBJ2-3, with D hard to call. CDR1 is SGHNT and CDR2 is YYREEE in the germline V gene (reference sequence). This CDR3 has 17 residues. V was clipped by 3 bases and J by 0 bases, with 17 bases between them. The CDR3 spells CASSSFDRAHSTDTQYF. The CDR3 DNA reads as TGTGCCAGCAGCTCCTTCGATAGGGCCCATAGCACAGATACGCAGTATTTT.

This chain links TRBV5-4 with TRBJ1-1; D might be TRBD1 (5 bases). Trimming left V 4 bases short and J 11 bases short, with 15 bases between. This CDR3 region has 12 residues. The germline gives CDR1 SGHNT, CDR2 YYREEE (reference sequence). CDR3 DNA: TGTGCCAGCAGCCACGCAGGGCGGGACGCTTTCTTT. Its translation: CASSHAGRDAFF. The complete variable domain, with remaining parts taken from reference TRBV5-4 and TRBJ1-1, reads ETGVTQSPTHLIKTRGQQVTLRCSSQSGHNTVSWYQQALGQGPQFIFQYYREEENGRGNFPPRFSGLQFPNYSSELNVNALELDDSALYLCASSHAGRDAFFGQGTRLTVV.

The chain joins TRBV19 to TRBJ2-7; TRBD1 is a possible D gene (5 bases). This CDR3 has 13 amino acids. V shed 5 bases and J shed 0 bases, with 8 bases lying between them. The germline V gene has CDR1 LNHDA and CDR2 SQIVND (reference sequence). In nucleotides, the CDR3 is TGTGCCAGTAGTGCCAGGGTCTCCTACGAGCAGTACTTC. Translating gives CASSARVSYEQYF.

The chain has TRBV7-3 and TRBJ1-1; no definite D call. This CDR3 region has 13 residues. Trimming stripped 3 bases from V and 4 bases from J, with 9 bases between. CDR1 and CDR2 from the germline V gene are SGHTA and FQGTGA. The CDR3 DNA sequence: TGTGCCAGCAGCTTGGTTCCTAGCACTGAAGCTTTCTTT. Amino acids: CASSLVPSTEAFF.